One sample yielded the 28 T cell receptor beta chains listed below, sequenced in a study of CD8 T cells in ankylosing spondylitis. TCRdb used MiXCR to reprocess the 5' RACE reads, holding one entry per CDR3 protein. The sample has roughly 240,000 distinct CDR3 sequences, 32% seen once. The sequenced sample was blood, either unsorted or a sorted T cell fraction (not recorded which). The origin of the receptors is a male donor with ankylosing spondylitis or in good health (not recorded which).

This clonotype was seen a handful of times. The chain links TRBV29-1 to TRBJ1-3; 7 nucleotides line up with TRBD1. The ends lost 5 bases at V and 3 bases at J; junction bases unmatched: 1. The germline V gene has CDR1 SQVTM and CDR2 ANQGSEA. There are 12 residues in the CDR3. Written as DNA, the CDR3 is TGCAGCGTTTGGGACAGTGGAAACACCATATATTTT. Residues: CSVWDSGNTIYF.

The CDR3 sequence: CSAPPPDSLYGYTF. The CDR3 DNA sequence: TGCAGTGCCCCCCCACCGGACAGCCTCTATGGCTACACCTTC. This chain uses TRBV20-1 with TRBJ1-2, with a possible D match to TRBD1 (6 bases). Trimming took off 6 bases at V and 4 bases at J, with 18 bases between the two ends. The CDR3 is made up of 14 amino acids. CDR1 and CDR2 (germline): DFQATT, SNEGSKA (reference sequence).

DNA of the CDR3: TGTGCCGTCACTCTCCTCAACATTCAGTACTTC. Its translation: CAVTLLNIQYF. The chain links TRBV7-9 to TRBJ2-4; D gene ambiguous. Trimming left V 11 bases short and J 7 bases short, with 12 bases between. CDR1 is SEHNR and CDR2 is FQNEAQ in the germline V gene (reference sequence). The length of the CDR3 is 11 residues.

In DNA form, the CDR3 reads TGTGCCAGCAGTTTAACCGGGGCCCCTACAAATGAGCAGTTCTTC. This sequence encodes CASSLTGAPTNEQFF. The chain couples TRBV12-3 or TRBV12-4 to TRBJ2-1, with D possibly called TRBD1 or TRBD2 (5 bases each). The CDR3 covers 15 residues. V lost 2 bases and J 7 bases, leaving 15 bases between the germline ends.

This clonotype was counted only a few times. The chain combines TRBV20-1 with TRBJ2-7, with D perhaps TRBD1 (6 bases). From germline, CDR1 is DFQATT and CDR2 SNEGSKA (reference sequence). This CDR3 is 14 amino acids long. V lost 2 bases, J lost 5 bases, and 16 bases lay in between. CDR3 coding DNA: TGCAGTGCTAGAACTTCCGAGGGGGTCGACGAGCAGTACTTC. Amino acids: CSARTSEGVDEQYF.

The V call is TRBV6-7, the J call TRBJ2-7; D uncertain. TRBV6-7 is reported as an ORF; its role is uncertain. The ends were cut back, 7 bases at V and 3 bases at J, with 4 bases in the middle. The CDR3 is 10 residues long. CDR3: CASMCYEQYF. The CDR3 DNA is TGTGCCAGCATGTGCTACGAGCAGTACTTC.

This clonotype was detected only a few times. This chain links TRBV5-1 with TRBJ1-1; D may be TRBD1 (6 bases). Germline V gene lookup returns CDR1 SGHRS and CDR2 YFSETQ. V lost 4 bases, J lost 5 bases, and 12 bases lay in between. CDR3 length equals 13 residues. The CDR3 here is CASSAYRETEAFF. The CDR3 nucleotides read TGCGCCAGCAGCGCCTACAGGGAGACTGAAGCTTTCTTT.

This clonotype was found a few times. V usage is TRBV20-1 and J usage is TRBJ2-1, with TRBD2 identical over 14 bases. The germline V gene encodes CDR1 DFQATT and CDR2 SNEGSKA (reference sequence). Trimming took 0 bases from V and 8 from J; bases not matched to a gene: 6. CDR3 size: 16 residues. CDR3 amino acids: CSARDTGTSGGHEQFF. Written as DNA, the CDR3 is TGCAGTGCTAGAGACACTGGGACTAGCGGGGGTCATGAGCAGTTCTTC.

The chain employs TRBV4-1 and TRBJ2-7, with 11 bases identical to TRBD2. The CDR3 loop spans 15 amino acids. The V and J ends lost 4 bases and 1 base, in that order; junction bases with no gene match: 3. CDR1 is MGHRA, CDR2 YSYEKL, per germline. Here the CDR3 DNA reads TGCGCCAGCAGCCTTACTAGCGGGGGTTCCTACGAGCAGTACTTC. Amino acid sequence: CASSLTSGGSYEQYF.

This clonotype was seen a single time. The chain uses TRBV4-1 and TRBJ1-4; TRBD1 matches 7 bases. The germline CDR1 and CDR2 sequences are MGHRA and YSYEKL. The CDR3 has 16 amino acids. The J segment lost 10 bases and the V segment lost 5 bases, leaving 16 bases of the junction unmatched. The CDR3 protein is CASSSHRGGKERKLFF. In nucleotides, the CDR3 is TGCGCCAGCAGCTCCCACAGGGGTGGGAAAGAGCGAAAACTGTTTTTT.

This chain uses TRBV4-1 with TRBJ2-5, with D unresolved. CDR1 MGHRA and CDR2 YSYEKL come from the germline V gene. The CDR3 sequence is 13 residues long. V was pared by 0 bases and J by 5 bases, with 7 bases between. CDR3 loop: CASSQDPRETQYF. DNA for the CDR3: TGCGCCAGCAGCCAAGATCCCCGGGAGACCCAGTACTTC.

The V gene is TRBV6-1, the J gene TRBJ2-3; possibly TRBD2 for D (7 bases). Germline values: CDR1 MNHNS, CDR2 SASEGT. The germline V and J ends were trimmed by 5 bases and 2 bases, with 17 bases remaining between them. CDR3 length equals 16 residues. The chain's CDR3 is CASSPGGPRHTDTQYF. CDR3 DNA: TGTGCCAGCAGTCCGGGGGGCCCCAGGCACACAGATACGCAGTATTTT.

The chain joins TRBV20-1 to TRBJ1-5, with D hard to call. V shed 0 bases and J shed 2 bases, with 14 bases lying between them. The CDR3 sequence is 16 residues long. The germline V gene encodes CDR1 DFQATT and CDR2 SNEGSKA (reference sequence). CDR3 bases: TGCAGTGCTAGAGACATGTACCTTGGGGGCAATCAGCCCCAGCATTTT. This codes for CSARDMYLGGNQPQHF.

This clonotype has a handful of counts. In nucleotides, the CDR3 is TGTGCCAGCAGTCCAGCTTACGCGCAGACAGCCCCTGGGGCCAACGTCCTGACTTTC. Translating it yields CASSPAYAQTAPGANVLTF. The chain recombines TRBV6-1 with TRBJ2-6; TRBD1 is a possible D gene (5 bases). Germline assignment: CDR1 MNHNS and CDR2 SASEGT. V was clipped by 5 bases and J by 2 bases, with 22 bases between them. The CDR3 length is 19 residues.

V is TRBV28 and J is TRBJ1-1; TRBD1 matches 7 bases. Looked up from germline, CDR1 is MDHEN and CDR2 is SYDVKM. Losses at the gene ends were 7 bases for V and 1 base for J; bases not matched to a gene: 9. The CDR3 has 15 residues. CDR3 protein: CASKGSRGTNTEAFF. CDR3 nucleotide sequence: TGTGCCAGCAAGGGATCCAGGGGGACGAACACTGAAGCTTTCTTT.

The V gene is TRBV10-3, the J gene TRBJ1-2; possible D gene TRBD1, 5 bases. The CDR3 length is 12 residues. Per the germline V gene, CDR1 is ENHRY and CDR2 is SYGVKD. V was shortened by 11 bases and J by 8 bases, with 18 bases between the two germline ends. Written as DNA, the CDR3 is TGTGCCTCCTACTCGGGGGGATTCGGCTACACCTTC. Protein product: CASYSGGFGYTF.

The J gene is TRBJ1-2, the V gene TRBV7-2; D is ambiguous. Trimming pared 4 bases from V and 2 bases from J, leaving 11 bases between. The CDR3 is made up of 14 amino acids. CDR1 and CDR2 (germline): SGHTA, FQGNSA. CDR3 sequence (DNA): TGTGCCAGCAGCTCGGCCTACACGAACTATGGCTACACCTTC. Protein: CASSSAYTNYGYTF.

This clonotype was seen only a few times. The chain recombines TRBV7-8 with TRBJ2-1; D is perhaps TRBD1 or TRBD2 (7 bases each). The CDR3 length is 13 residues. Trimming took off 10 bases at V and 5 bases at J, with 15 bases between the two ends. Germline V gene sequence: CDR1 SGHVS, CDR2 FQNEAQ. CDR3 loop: CATGGGPDNEQFF. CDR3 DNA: TGTGCCACAGGGGGGGGGCCGGACAATGAGCAGTTCTTC.

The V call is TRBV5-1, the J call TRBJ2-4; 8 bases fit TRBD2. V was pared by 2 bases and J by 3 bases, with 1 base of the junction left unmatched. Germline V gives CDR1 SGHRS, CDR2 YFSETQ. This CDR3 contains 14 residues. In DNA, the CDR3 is TGCGCCAGCAGCTTCGGGGGGGTCAAAAACATTCAGTACTTC. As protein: CASSFGGVKNIQYF.

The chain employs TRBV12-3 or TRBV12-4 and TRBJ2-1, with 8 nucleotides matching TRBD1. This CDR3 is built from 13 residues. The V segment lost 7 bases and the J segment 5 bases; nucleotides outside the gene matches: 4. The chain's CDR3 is CASKGTGDNEQFF. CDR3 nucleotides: TGTGCCAGCAAAGGGACAGGTGACAATGAGCAGTTCTTC.

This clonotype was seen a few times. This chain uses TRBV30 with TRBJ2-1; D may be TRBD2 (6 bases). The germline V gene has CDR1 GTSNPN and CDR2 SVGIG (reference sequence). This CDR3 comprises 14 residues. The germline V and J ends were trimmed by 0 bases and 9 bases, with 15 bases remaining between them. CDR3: CAWSVMASVGEQFF. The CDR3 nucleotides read TGTGCCTGGAGTGTAATGGCTAGCGTTGGTGAGCAGTTCTTC.

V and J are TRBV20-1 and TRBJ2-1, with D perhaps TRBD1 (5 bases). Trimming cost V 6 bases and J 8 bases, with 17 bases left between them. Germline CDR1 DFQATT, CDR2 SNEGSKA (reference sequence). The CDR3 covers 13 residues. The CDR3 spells CSAPRVPGDEQFF. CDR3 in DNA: TGCAGTGCGCCCAGGGTCCCGGGCGATGAGCAGTTCTTC.

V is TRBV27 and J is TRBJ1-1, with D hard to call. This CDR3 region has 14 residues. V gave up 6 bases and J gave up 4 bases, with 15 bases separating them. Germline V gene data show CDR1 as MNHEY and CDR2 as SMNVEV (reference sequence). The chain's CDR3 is CASRPYGVSTEAFF. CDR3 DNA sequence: TGTGCCAGCAGGCCCTACGGGGTATCCACTGAAGCTTTCTTT.

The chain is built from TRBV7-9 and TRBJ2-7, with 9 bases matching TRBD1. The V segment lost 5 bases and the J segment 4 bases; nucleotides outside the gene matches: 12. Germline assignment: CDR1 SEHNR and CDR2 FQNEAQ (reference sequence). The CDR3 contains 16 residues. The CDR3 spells CASSKTTGGTAYEQYF. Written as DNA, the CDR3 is TGTGCCAGCAGCAAAACGACAGGGGGGACAGCTTACGAGCAGTACTTC.

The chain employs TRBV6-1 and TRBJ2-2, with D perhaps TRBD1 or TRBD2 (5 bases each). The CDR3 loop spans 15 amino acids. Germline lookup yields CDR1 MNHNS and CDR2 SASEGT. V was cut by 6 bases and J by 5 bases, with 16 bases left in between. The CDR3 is CASSRDRVGTGELFF. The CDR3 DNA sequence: TGTGCCAGCAGCCGGGACCGGGTTGGGACCGGGGAGCTGTTTTTT.

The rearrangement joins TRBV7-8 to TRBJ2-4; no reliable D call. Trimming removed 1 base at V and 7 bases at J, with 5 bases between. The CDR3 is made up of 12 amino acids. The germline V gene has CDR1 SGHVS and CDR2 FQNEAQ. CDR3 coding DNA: TGTGCCAGCAGCTTAGACCCCAACATTCAGTACTTC. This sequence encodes CASSLDPNIQYF.

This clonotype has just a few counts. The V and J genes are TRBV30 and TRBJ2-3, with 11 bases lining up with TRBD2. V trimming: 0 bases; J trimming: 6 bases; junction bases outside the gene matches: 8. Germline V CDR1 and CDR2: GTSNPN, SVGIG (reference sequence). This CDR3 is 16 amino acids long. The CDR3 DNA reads TGTGCCTGGAGTGTTGGTAGCGGGGGGGCCATCGATACGCAGTATTTT. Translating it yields CAWSVGSGGAIDTQYF.

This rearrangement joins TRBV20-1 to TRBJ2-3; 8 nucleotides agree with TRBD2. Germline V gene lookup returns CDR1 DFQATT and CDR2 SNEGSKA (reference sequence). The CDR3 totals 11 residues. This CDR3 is CSPLAGDTQYF. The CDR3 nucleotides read TGCAGCCCCCTAGCGGGAGATACGCAGTATTTT.